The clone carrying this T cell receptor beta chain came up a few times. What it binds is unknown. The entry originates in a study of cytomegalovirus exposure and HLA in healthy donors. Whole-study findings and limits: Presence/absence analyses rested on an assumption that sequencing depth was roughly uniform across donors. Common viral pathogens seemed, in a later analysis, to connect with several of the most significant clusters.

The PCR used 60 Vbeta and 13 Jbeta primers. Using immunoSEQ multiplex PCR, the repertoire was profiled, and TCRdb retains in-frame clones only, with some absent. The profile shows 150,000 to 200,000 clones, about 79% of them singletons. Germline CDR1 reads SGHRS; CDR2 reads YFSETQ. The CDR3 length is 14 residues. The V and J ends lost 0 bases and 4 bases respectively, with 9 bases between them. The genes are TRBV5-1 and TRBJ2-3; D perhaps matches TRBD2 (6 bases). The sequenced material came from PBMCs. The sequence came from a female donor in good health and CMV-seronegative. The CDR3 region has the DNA TGCGCCAGCAGCTTGGGGGGGGTGGCAGATACGCAGTATTTT. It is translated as CASSLGGVADTQYF. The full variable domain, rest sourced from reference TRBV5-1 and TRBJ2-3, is KAGVTQTPRYLIKTRGQQVTLSCSPISGHRSVSWYQQTPGQGLQFLFEYFSETQRNKGNFPGRFSGRQFSNSRSEMNVSTLELGDSALYLCASSLGGVADTQYFGPGTRLTVL.